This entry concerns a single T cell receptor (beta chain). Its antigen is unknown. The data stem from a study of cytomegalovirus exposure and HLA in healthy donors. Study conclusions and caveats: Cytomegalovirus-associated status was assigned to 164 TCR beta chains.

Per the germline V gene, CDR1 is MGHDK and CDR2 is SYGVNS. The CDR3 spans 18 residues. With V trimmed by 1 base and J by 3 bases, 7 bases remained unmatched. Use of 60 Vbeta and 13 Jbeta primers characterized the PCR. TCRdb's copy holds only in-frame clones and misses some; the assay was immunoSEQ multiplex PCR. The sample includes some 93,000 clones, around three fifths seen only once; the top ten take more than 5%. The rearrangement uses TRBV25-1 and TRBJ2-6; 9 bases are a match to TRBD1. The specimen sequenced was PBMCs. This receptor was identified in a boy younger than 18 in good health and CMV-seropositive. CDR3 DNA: TGTGCCAGCAGTGAATGGACAGGGGCTTTGCTTGGGGCCAACGTCCTGACTTTC. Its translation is CASSEWTGALLGANVLTF.